The T cell receptor (beta chain) under discussion was sequenced for a study of blood T cell repertoires in COVID-19. Authors' analysis steps: Estimated nucleated cell counts came from reference gene primer amplification. Clones were read by immunoSEQ multiplex PCR, and TCRdb kept only the in-frame ones, dropping some. The V and J calls and clone size come from that table; D and trimming were worked out from the DNA. The data show around 160,000 clones, with over 75% seen just once and approximately 10% held by the top ten. The germline V gene encodes CDR1 MDHEN and CDR2 SYDVKM. This CDR3 region has 13 residues. V was shortened by 6 bases and J by 5 bases, with 14 bases between the two germline ends.

The sequenced material came from peripheral blood. The chain uses TRBV28 and TRBJ2-7; D is perhaps TRBD2 (6 bases). The TCR comes from a man between 60 and 75 years old with active or convalescent COVID-19. The chain's CDR3 is CASSDAGRNEQYF. The CDR3 coding sequence is TGTGCCAGCAGCGACGCGGGACGCAACGAGCAGTACTTC.